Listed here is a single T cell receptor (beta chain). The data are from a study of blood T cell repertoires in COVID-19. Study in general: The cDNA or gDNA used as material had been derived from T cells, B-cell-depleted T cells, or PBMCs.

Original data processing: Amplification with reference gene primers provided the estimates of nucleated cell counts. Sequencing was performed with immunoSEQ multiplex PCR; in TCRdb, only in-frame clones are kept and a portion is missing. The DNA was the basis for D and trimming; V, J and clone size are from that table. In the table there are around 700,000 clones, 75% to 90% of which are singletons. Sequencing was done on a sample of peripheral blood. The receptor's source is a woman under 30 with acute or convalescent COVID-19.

The CDR3 reads CASSLIPPDSPEAETQYF. The CDR3 nucleotides are TGCGCCAGCAGCTTGATCCCCCCGGACAGCCCGGAGGCTGAGACCCAGTACTTC. The chain is built from TRBV5-1 and TRBJ2-5; tentatively, D is TRBD1 (6 bases). Germline-derived CDR1 and CDR2 are SGHRS and YFSETQ. This CDR3 region has 18 residues. V was shortened by 1 base and J by 5 bases, with 24 bases between the two germline ends.